These 24 T cell receptor beta chains came from one sample sequenced in a study of cytomegalovirus exposure and HLA in healthy donors. Both 60 Vbeta primers and 13 Jbeta primers went into the PCR. Using immunoSEQ multiplex PCR, the repertoire was profiled, and TCRdb retains in-frame clones only, with some absent. The sample includes approximately 220,000 clones, 75% to 85% of them seen just once. Material for sequencing was PBMCs. Receptors originate from a girl aged 5 to 17 in good health and CMV-seronegative.

The genes are TRBV7-9 and TRBJ2-1; TRBD2 aligns across 7 bases. J was trimmed by 5 bases and V by 0 bases; bases with no gene match: 1. CDR1 SEHNR and CDR2 FQNEAQ come from the germline V gene (reference sequence). CDR3 length: 14 residues. CDR3 in amino acids: CASSLAGTNNEQFF. For the CDR3, the DNA is TGTGCCAGCAGCTTAGCCGGGACTAACAATGAGCAGTTCTTC. The complete variable domain, with remaining parts taken from reference TRBV7-9 and TRBJ2-1, reads DTGVSQNPRHKITKRGQNVTFRCDPISEHNRLYWYRQTLGQGPEFLTYFQNEAQLEKSRLLSDRFSAERPKGSFSTLEIQRTEQGDSAMYLCASSLAGTNNEQFFGPGTRLTVL.

This chain uses TRBV10-1 with TRBJ2-1, with TRBD1 identical over 9 bases. Germline assignment: CDR1 WNHNN and CDR2 SYGVQD (reference sequence). The CDR3 runs 13 residues. With 4 bases clipped from V and 8 bases from J, the junction kept 3 bases outside the gene matches. The CDR3 nucleotides read TGCGCCAGCAGTGGTCGGACAGGGGATGAGCAGTTCTTC. The encoded protein is CASSGRTGDEQFF.

The chain employs TRBV28 and TRBJ1-1; 8 nucleotides align to TRBD1. Germline values: CDR1 MDHEN, CDR2 SYDVKM. This CDR3 spans 15 amino acids. With V trimmed by 1 base and J by 5 bases, 6 bases remained unmatched. CDR3 in amino acids: CASSLFGQGYTEAFF. In nucleotides, the CDR3 is TGTGCCAGCAGTTTATTTGGACAGGGATATACTGAAGCTTTCTTT.

This clone was recorded only once. This chain joins TRBV5-1 and TRBJ2-5, with D possibly TRBD2 on 5 matching bases. The V gene's germline CDR1 is SGHRS and CDR2 YFSETQ. Trimming cost V 3 bases and J 14 bases, with 17 bases left between them. The CDR3 is 12 residues long. CDR3 protein: CASSWARDRAYF. The CDR3 coding sequence is TGCGCCAGCAGCTGGGCTCGGGATCGGGCCTACTTC.

The chain recombines TRBV15 with TRBJ1-6; D call uncertain. The CDR3 sequence is 13 residues long. Trimming pared 0 bases from V and 7 bases from J, leaving 4 bases between. CDR1 and CDR2 (germline): LNHNV, YYDKDF (reference sequence). The CDR3 spells CATSRDLNSPLHF. Here the CDR3 DNA reads TGTGCCACCAGCAGAGATCTCAATTCACCCCTCCACTTT. Using reference TRBV15 and TRBJ1-6 for the parts outside the CDR3, the full variable domain is DAMVIQNPRYQVTQFGKPVTLSCSQTLNHNVMYWYQQKSSQAPKLLFHYYDKDFNNEADTPDNFQSRRPNTSFCFLDIRSPGLGDTAMYLCATSRDLNSPLHFGNGTRLTVT.

In its sample, this clone was seen once. The chain links TRBV7-3 to TRBJ2-3, with no clear D. The CDR3 runs 20 residues. Trimming stripped 0 bases from V and 0 bases from J, with 22 bases between. Per the germline V gene, CDR1 is SGHTA and CDR2 is FQGTGA. The CDR3 DNA reads TGTGCCAGCAGCTTAACCATGCCCTCCTACGCGTCTATTAGCACAGATACGCAGTATTTT. It codes for CASSLTMPSYASISTDTQYF.

The chain employs TRBV25-1 and TRBJ2-2; possible D gene TRBD1, 7 bases. The CDR3 has 14 residues. CDR1 is MGHDK, CDR2 SYGVNS, per germline. Trimming pared 7 bases from V and 5 bases from J, leaving 14 bases between. CDR3 region: CASTLAGGTGELFF. DNA of the CDR3: TGTGCCAGCACGTTGGCAGGGGGGACCGGGGAGCTGTTTTTT.

This chain uses TRBV30 with TRBJ2-5; D call uncertain. Germline V gives CDR1 GTSNPN, CDR2 SVGIG (reference sequence). Deletions cut 4 bases from V and 5 bases from J, with 11 bases between. This CDR3 has 12 amino acids. The CDR3 DNA reads TGTGCCTGGATTCCTAGTTCGGAGACCCAGTACTTC. It yields the protein CAWIPSSETQYF.

The V gene is TRBV7-6, the J gene TRBJ2-2; 7 bases are shared with TRBD2. Looked up from germline, CDR1 is SGHVS and CDR2 is FNYEAQ. This CDR3 region has 12 residues. DNA of the CDR3: TGTGCTGCGGGAGCGAACACCGGGGAGCTGTTTTTT. This encodes CAAGANTGELFF.

The chain joins TRBV30 to TRBJ2-5, with 7 nucleotides matching TRBD2. Losses at the gene ends were 2 bases for V and 4 bases for J; bases not matched to a gene: 13. Germline V gives CDR1 GTSNPN, CDR2 SVGIG (reference sequence). The CDR3 is 16 amino acids. CDR3 nucleotide sequence: TGTGCCTGGAGTACGGGTCCCGGGACTAATTTAGAGACCCAGTACTTC. Translating gives CAWSTGPGTNLETQYF. Supplemented by reference TRBV30 and TRBJ2-5, the full variable domain reads SQTIHQWPATLVQPVGSPLSLECTVEGTSNPNLYWYRQAAGRGLQLLFYSVGIGQISSEVPQNLSASRPQDRQFILSSKKLLLSDSGFYLCAWSTGPGTNLETQYFGPGTRLLVL.

The chain links TRBV7-8 to TRBJ2-5, with a possible D match to TRBD2 (5 bases). CDR1 and CDR2 from the germline V gene are SGHVS and FQNEAQ. V was pared by 5 bases and J by 3 bases, with 13 bases between. The CDR3 length is 14 residues. Here the CDR3 DNA reads TGTGCCAGCAGCGTTCTTCCGGGGAAAGAGACCCAGTACTTC. This gives the protein CASSVLPGKETQYF.

V usage is TRBV7-3 and J usage is TRBJ1-2; 10 nucleotides align to TRBD1. Germline values: CDR1 SGHTA, CDR2 FQGTGA. This CDR3 contains 14 residues. J lost 8 bases, V lost 8 bases, and 11 bases had no gene match. For the CDR3, the DNA is TGTGCCAGCTCGGCTGACAGGGGGCGCGGAGGCTACACCTTC. Protein: CASSADRGRGGYTF.

This clone has only a few counts. J is TRBJ2-7 and V is TRBV4-2; 11 nucleotides match TRBD2. The CDR3 has 16 amino acids. Germline CDR1 reads LGHNA; CDR2 reads YNFKEQ. J lost 5 bases, V lost 3 bases, and 9 bases had no gene match. The DNA of the CDR3 is TGTGCCAGCAGCCATAGAGCCGGGACTAGCGGAAACGAGCAGTACTTC. Translating gives CASSHRAGTSGNEQYF.

This chain links TRBV2 with TRBJ2-7; TRBD1 might be the D (6 bases). V was shortened by 5 bases and J by 5 bases, with 19 bases between the two germline ends. This CDR3 has 15 amino acids. The germline V gene encodes CDR1 SNHLY and CDR2 FYNNEI. CDR3 bases: TGTGCCAGCAGTTCGACCGACAGGACCCTAGACGAGCAGTACTTC. It is translated as CASSSTDRTLDEQYF.

The V and J genes are TRBV6-6 and TRBJ2-5; 8 nucleotides line up with TRBD1. Germline V gene sequence: CDR1 MNHNY, CDR2 SVGAGI (reference sequence). The CDR3 runs to 15 residues. Losses at the gene ends were 0 bases for V and 7 bases for J; bases not matched to a gene: 7. The CDR3 here is CASSYSQGADGTQYF. The CDR3 DNA is TGTGCCAGCAGTTACTCCCAGGGGGCAGATGGGACCCAGTACTTC.

CDR3 nucleotides: TGTGCCAGCAGTTTGGGCAGGGGGCATTATGGCTACACCTTC. It yields the protein CASSLGRGHYGYTF. V is TRBV6-1 and J is TRBJ1-2, with 8 bases identical to TRBD1. CDR1 and CDR2 from the germline V gene are MNHNS and SASEGT. The CDR3 is made up of 14 amino acids. Losses at the gene ends were 5 bases for V and 5 bases for J; bases not matched to a gene: 7.

The chain couples TRBV27 to TRBJ2-7; the match to TRBD1 covers 12 bases. The trim removed 5 bases at V and 6 bases at J, leaving 8 bases unmatched. This CDR3 is 15 amino acids long. From germline, CDR1 is MNHEY and CDR2 SMNVEV (reference sequence). The CDR3 is CASSPGDRGPREQYF. CDR3 DNA: TGTGCCAGCAGTCCAGGGGACAGGGGGCCTCGCGAGCAGTACTTC.

The chain uses TRBV25-1 and TRBJ1-5; 8 bases are a match to TRBD1. The CDR3 sequence is 13 residues long. Unmatched junction bases numbered 4, after V lost 5 bases and J lost 7 bases. Per germline, CDR1 MGHDK and CDR2 SYGVNS. CDR3 residues: CASSTGGGQPQHF. DNA for the CDR3: TGTGCCAGCAGTACAGGGGGGGGGCAGCCCCAGCATTTT.

This chain uses TRBV11-1 with TRBJ2-7; a possible D gene is TRBD2 (5 bases). CDR1 and CDR2 (germline): SGHAT, FQDESV (reference sequence). The V end lost 1 base, the J end lost 2 bases, and 12 bases lay between the germline ends. The CDR3 extends over 15 amino acids. CDR3: CASSLDSPGAYEQYF. The CDR3 DNA sequence: TGTGCCAGCAGCTTAGACTCCCCCGGGGCCTACGAGCAGTACTTC. The full variable domain, its missing parts supplied by reference TRBV11-1 and TRBJ2-7, is EAEVAQSPRYKITEKSQAVAFWCDPISGHATLYWYRQILGQGPELLVQFQDESVVDDSQLPKDRFSAERLKGVDSTLKIQPAELGDSAMYLCASSLDSPGAYEQYFGPGTRLTVT.

The rearrangement links TRBV30 to TRBJ1-1; the D is unclear. The germline gives CDR1 GTSNPN, CDR2 SVGIG (reference sequence). The CDR3 length is 12 residues. The V gene lost 7 bases and the J gene lost 0 bases, with 9 bases spanning the gap. This chain's CDR3 is CAFGLLNTEAFF. CDR3 DNA: TGTGCCTTTGGACTCCTGAACACTGAAGCTTTCTTT.

The J gene is TRBJ1-1, the V gene TRBV4-3; D is unresolved. Germline V CDR1 and CDR2: LGHNA, YSLEER. The CDR3 has 13 residues. Trimming took 5 bases from V and 4 from J, leaving 11 bases between them. The CDR3 protein is CASSTFYGTEAFF. The CDR3 DNA reads as TGCGCCAGCAGCACTTTTTACGGCACTGAAGCTTTCTTT.

The chain uses TRBV28 and TRBJ2-1; TRBD1 agrees at 8 bases. The CDR3 is made up of 16 amino acids. The germline V gene encodes CDR1 MDHEN and CDR2 SYDVKM. V dropped 7 bases and J dropped 4; count of bases not matched to a gene: 12. Here the CDR3 reads CASTLLGQGRYNEQFF. The CDR3, as DNA: TGTGCCAGCACCCTCCTCGGACAGGGACGTTACAATGAGCAGTTCTTC.

The chain joins TRBV27 to TRBJ1-2; a weak D match, TRBD1 (6 bases). CDR1 is MNHEY, CDR2 SMNVEV, per germline (reference sequence). Between the trimmed V and J ends, which lost 5 bases and 4 bases, there was a span of 23 bases. CDR3 length: 17 residues. The CDR3: CASSPHGRGFGAYGYTF. CDR3 sequence (DNA): TGTGCCAGCAGTCCACACGGCAGGGGCTTTGGGGCCTATGGCTACACCTTC.

The CDR3 protein is CASSPTRWDTQYF. The CDR3 nucleotides are TGTGCCAGCAGCCCGACAAGATGGGATACGCAGTATTTT. The chain uses TRBV6-6 and TRBJ2-3; D unclear. This CDR3 comprises 13 residues. Trimming shortened V by 6 bases and J by 6 bases, and 13 bases separated the two germline ends. Germline values: CDR1 MNHNY, CDR2 SVGAGI (reference sequence).